The entry that follows covers one T cell receptor beta chain sequence. What it binds is unknown. A much larger clone sits a single nucleotide away, making a read error possible. Total RNA, at least 6 micrograms per sample, came from PBMCs. With a J-beta primer mix and a sample-barcoded 5' primer, a second PCR ran roughly 6 to 11 cycles. TCRdb reprocessed the 5' RACE reads via MiXCR and lists one record per CDR3 protein. The sample includes roughly 1.4 million distinct CDR3 sequences, approximately 59% seen only once; the top ten take 6.5% to 8%. These data belong to a study of blood T cells in healthy people across ages. As for the study in general: T cells yielded about one barcoded beta molecule per two cells through template switching. Study findings and constraints: Older individuals had lower TCR beta diversity per million T cells (the decline was roughly linear). CMV status of donors was not determined, possibly confounding expanded clonotype changes.

Germline CDR1 MNHEY, CDR2 SVGEGT. This CDR3 contains 15 residues. This clonotype was sampled from a man aged 18 to 30 in good health. The specimen was blood. The chain uses TRBV6-2 or TRBV6-3 and TRBJ2-1; 8 nucleotides align to TRBD1. Here the CDR3 reads CTSSYGQGPYNEQFF. CDR3 DNA sequence: TGTACCAGCAGTTACGGACAGGGTCCCTACAATGAGCAGTTCTTC.